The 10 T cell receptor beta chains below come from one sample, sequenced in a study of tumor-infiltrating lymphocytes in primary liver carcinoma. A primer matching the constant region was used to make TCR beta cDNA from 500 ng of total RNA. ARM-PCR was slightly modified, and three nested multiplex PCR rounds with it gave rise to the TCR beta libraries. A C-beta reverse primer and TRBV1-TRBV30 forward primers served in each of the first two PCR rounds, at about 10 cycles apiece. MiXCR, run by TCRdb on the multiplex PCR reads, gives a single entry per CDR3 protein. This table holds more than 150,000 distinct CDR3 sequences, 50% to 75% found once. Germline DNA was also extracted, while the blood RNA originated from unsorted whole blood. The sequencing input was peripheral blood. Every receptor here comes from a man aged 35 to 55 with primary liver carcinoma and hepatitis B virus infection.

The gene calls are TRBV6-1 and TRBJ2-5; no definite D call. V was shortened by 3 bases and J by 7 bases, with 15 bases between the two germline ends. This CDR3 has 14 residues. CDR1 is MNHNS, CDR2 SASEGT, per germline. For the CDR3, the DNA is TGTGCCAGCAGTGAGGGGATCGGCTTAGTGACCCAGTACTTC. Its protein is CASSEGIGLVTQYF.

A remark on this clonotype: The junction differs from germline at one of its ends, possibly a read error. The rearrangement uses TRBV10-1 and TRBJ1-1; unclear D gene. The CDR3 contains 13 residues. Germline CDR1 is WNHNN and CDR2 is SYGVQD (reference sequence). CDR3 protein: CTSSDEENTEAFF. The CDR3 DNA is TGCACCAGCAGTGACGAAGAGAACACTGAAGCTTTCTTT.

Written as DNA, the CDR3 is TGTGCCAGCAGCGCGGTCCTTGAGGACACTGAAGCTTTCTTT. Translating it yields CASSAVLEDTEAFF. This chain links TRBV9 with TRBJ1-1, with D unclear. Trimming shortened V by 3 bases and J by 3 bases, and 12 bases separated the two germline ends. Germline CDR1 reads SGDLS; CDR2 reads YYNGEE. The CDR3 is 14 amino acids.

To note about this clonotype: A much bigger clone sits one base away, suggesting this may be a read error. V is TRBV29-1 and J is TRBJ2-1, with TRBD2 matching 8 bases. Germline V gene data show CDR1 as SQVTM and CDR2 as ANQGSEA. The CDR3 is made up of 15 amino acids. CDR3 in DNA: TGCAGCGTTGAGACCGGGACTAGATCCTACAATGAGCAGTTATTC. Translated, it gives CSVETGTRSYNEQLF.

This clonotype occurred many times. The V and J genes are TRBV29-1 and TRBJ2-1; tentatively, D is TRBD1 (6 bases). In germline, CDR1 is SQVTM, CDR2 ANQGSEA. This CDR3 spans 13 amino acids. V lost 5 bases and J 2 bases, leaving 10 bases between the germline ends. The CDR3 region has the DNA TGCAGCGTTAGACAGGAGGCCTACAATGAGCAGTTCTTC. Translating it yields CSVRQEAYNEQFF.

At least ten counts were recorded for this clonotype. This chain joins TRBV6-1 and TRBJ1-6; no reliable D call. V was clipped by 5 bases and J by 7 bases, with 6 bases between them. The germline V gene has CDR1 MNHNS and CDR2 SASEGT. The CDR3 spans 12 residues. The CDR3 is CASSLGNSPLHF. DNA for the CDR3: TGTGCCAGCAGTTTGGGAAATTCACCCCTCCACTTT.

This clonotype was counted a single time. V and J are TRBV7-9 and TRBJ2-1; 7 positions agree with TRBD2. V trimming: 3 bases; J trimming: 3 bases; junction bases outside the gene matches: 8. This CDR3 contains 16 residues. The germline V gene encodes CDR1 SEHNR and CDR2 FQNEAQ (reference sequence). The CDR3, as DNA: TGTGCCAGCAGCTTCCCCGGCGGGAGTAGCTACAATGAGCAGTTCTTC. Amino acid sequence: CASSFPGGSSYNEQFF.

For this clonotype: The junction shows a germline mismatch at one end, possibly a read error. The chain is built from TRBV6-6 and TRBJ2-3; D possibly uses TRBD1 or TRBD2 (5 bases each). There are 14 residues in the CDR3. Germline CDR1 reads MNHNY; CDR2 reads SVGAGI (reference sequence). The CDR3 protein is CTSSYTGRADTQYF. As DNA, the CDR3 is TGTACCAGCAGCTACACGGGGCGCGCAGATACGCAGTATTTT.

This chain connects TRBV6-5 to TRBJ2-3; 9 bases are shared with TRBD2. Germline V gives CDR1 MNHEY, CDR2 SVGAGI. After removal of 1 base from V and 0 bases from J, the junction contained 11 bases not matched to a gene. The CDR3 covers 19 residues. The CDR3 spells CASSYLLSGRYASTDTQYF. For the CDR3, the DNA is TGTGCCAGCAGTTACTTGCTTAGCGGGAGATATGCTAGCACAGATACGCAGTATTTT.

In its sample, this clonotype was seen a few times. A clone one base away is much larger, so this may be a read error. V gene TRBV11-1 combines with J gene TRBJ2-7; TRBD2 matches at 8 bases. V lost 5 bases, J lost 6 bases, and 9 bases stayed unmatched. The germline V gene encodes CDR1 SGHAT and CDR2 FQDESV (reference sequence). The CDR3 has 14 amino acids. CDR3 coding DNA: TGTGCCAGCAGCATCAACGGGAGGGGATCCGAGCAGTACTTC. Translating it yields CASSINGRGSEQYF.